Listed below are T cell receptor beta chains from one sample, sequenced in a study of control samples from healthy donors and cancer patients. This table comes from immunoSEQ multiplex PCR, and its TCRdb copy is limited to in-frame clones, with some not included. The sample lists about 170,000 clones, about 86% occurring once. What was sequenced was blood. The receptor set was obtained from a woman aged 25-40 years in good health. Each CDR3 is given with its conserved first and last residue. D genes are given only for firm matches. Size is stated for part of the rows, as once, few or many counts, or as a class when the clone is expanded.

TRBD1	-	TRBV15	TRBJ1-4	CATSRDLGRETGGKLFF	TGTGCCACCAGCAGAGATTTAGGTCGCGAGACAGGGGGGAAACTGTTTTTT
-	-	TRBV5-4	TRBJ2-1	CASSLAALDNEQFF	TGTGCCAGCAGCTTAGCCGCGCTAGACAATGAGCAGTTCTTC
-	-	TRBV5-6	TRBJ2-7	CASSRGSYEQYF	TGTGCCAGCAGCAGGGGCTCCTACGAGCAGTACTTC
-	-	TRBV24-1	TRBJ2-2	CATSDWGELFF	TGTGCCACCAGTGATTGGGGGGAGCTGTTTTTT
TRBD2	-	TRBV7-2	TRBJ2-5	CASSLVGLAGGWQETQYF	TGTGCCAGCAGCTTAGTGGGACTAGCGGGAGGTTGGCAAGAGACCCAGTACTTC
TRBD1	-	TRBV5-1	TRBJ1-4	CASSFHTGVRNEKLFF	TGCGCCAGCAGCTTTCACACAGGGGTGAGGAATGAAAAACTGTTTTTT
-	-	TRBV6-6	TRBJ2-1	CASSYSKLSSYNEQFF	TGTGCCAGCAGTTACTCGAAACTAAGCTCCTACAATGAGCAGTTCTTC
-	-	TRBV24-1	TRBJ1-1	CATRLGGGDTEAFF	TGTGCCACCAGGCTAGGGGGTGGGGACACTGAAGCTTTCTTT
TRBD1	-	TRBV27	TRBJ1-5	CASSSGTGYQPQHF	TGTGCCAGCAGTTCTGGGACAGGGTATCAGCCCCAGCATTTT
TRBD2	once	TRBV5-4	TRBJ2-7	CASSTGTSIYEQYF	TGTGCCAGCAGCACCGGGACTAGCATTTACGAGCAGTACTTC
-	-	TRBV29-1	TRBJ2-3	CSVEINLGPADTQYF	TGCAGCGTTGAGATTAACTTAGGTCCCGCAGATACGCAGTATTTT
TRBD1	-	TRBV5-1	TRBJ1-2	CASSWGPGTAYGYTF	TGCGCCAGCAGCTGGGGGCCCGGGACAGCTTATGGCTACACCTTC
-	many	TRBV3-1/TRBV3-2	TRBJ2-5	CASSRGETQYF	TGTGCCAGCAGCCGTGGAGAGACCCAGTACTTC
TRBD2	-	TRBV29-1	TRBJ2-2	CSVEGLAGLGELFF	TGCAGCGTTGAAGGGCTAGCGGGACTTGGGGAGCTGTTTTTT
-	-	TRBV15	TRBJ2-7	CATSGNPRYYEQYF	TGTGCCACCAGCGGGAACCCGCGATACTACGAGCAGTACTTC
-	-	TRBV6-2/TRBV6-3	TRBJ2-1	CASSYSHYTSPPNNEQFF	TGTGCCAGCAGTTACTCCCACTACACTTCCCCTCCTAACAATGAGCAGTTCTTC
-	-	TRBV5-6	TRBJ1-6	CASSVGPTDNSPLHF	TGTGCCAGCAGCGTCGGGCCAACCGATAATTCACCCCTCCACTTT
-	-	TRBV19	TRBJ1-5	CASSITGDNQPQHF	TGTGCCAGTAGTATAACGGGGGACAATCAGCCCCAGCATTTT